This T cell receptor beta chain is from a study of blood T cell repertoires in COVID-19. J lost 3 bases, V lost 3 bases, and 5 bases had no gene match. The germline gives CDR1 WSHSY, CDR2 SAAADI. The CDR3 length is 16 residues. Original processing methods: Estimates of nucleated cell counts were drawn from the amplification of reference gene primers. Using immunoSEQ multiplex PCR, the repertoire was profiled, and TCRdb retains in-frame clones only, with some absent. V and J calls and clone size are those listed in that table; D and trimming were worked out from the DNA. The table lists about 160,000 clones, roughly four fifths of them singletons.

The gene calls are TRBV10-2 and TRBJ2-1, with TRBD2 matching over 10 bases. This TCR derives from an elderly woman with acute or convalescent COVID-19. The sample was peripheral blood. This chain's CDR3 is CASSELAGSNYNEQFF. CDR3 nucleotides: TGCGCCAGCAGTGAACTAGCGGGATCAAACTACAATGAGCAGTTCTTC.